This T cell receptor (beta chain) was sequenced in a study of post-analysis software for immune sequencing data (dated by TCRdb to between 2015 and 2016). The study in broad terms: Recorded disease courses included relapsing-remitting, secondary progressive and progressive-relapsing multiple sclerosis, with some patients lacking subtype annotation. Patient repertoires were compared against ten to eleven previously published healthy control repertoires from donors aged about 6 to 26 years. A subset of samples was prepared in parallel using single-end sample barcoding, then pooled and co-amplified after Illumina adapter ligation. The study at large found these results: The multiple sclerosis patient group was slightly younger than the control group. Direct clustering with F measure showed strong co-clustering of samples prepared in the same batch, prompting a batch-effect correction. A few TRBV segments, including TRBV5-6, TRBV5-1 and TRBV20-1, were significantly more frequent in patients than controls. Significantly lower normalized Chao1 diversity was found in multiple sclerosis patients than in controls, suggesting substantial peripheral T-cell clonal expansion.

In the germline V gene (reference sequence), CDR1 corresponds to MNHEY and CDR2 to SMNVEV. Trimming costs V 8 bases and J 4 bases, and their ends lie 20 bases apart. Its CDR3 holds 15 amino acids, cysteine through phenylalanine. Only the CDR3 part of the read is kept: 45 bases, read in frame from the first base. TCR beta repertoires were profiled from peripheral blood of approximately 13 young patients with multiple sclerosis to demonstrate the VDJtools post-analysis software. Multiple sclerosis patients were children and adolescents aged 6 to 15 years. The library came from PCR. For sequencing, an Illumina HiSeq 2500 was employed. To reduce PCR and sequencing biases, unique molecular identifiers were built into the TCR beta cDNA libraries. Roughly 500,000 cDNA molecules were obtained per 1 to 10 million input T cells, so each molecule approximated one T cell. Patient libraries were prepared and sequenced with the same protocol used for the earlier healthy control dataset. Within a given batch, samples were prepared together, multiplexed and sequenced on the same HiSeq lane. Regarding the original processing steps: MIGEC handled the raw barcoded reads, throwing out single-read molecular identifier groups before consensus assembly and CDR3 extraction. VDJtools was used for post-analysis of the clonotype tables, with diversity normalized by down-sampling every dataset to the smallest sample size. In repertoire overlap clustering, CDR3 amino acid sequences, but not nucleotide sequences, were matched to correct batch-related cross-sample contamination. TCRdb reprocessed the public reads (quality trimming at Q25 with fastp, clone calling with MiXCR) and kept in-frame beta chains. Here each entry gathers all rows of one CDR3 protein and keeps the most common genes and DNA. Here the V and J calls rest on TCRdb's processing, not on the authors' analysis. Across this sample there are approximately 770,000 distinct CDR3 sequences, with around 45% seen only once. The ten largest clonotypes hold 4.9% of the sample.

In regard to this clonotype: Its antigen has not been determined. Per-base quality was not reported, and no clone a single base away is much larger than it.

This sequence uses TRBV27 and TRBJ1-2, with the D gene call left open. The TCR comes from a girl aged 5-17 years with multiple sclerosis. The specimen sequenced was blood. The nucleotide sequence reads TGTGCCAGCGGGCAGACACATCTAGACCCCTATGGCTACACCTTC. The resulting protein is CASGQTHLDPYGYTF.